The clone carrying this T cell receptor beta chain was detected only a few times. Its antigen is not known. Amplification of ligated cDNA took four PCR rounds with SP2 and nested alpha and beta constant primers. TCRdb redid the calling of the 5' RACE reads with MiXCR, one entry per CDR3 protein. This sample yields 50,000 or so distinct CDR3 sequences, of which approximately 7.2% are seen a single time; 9% to 10% belongs to the top ten. The entry originates in a study of naive and memory T cell subsets. Study findings and constraints: TCR transcript changes with activation or differentiation may affect this RNA method.

An oligonucleotide containing a UMI was ligated to the 3' end of TCR cDNA. Deletions cut 4 bases from V and 0 bases from J, with 10 bases between. This CDR3 comprises 14 residues. Germline V gene lookup returns CDR1 SEHNR and CDR2 FQNEAQ (reference sequence). This chain uses TRBV7-9 with TRBJ2-7; no clear D. The TCR comes from a male donor in good health. CDR3 sequence reads: CASSSSVDSYEQYF. For the CDR3, the DNA is TGTGCCAGCAGCTCAAGTGTAGACTCCTACGAGCAGTACTTC.